The 9 T cell receptor beta chains below come from one sample, sequenced in a study of PD-1 blockade in classical Hodgkin lymphoma. Some clones are missing from TCRdb's copy, which holds only in-frame ones; the method was immunoSEQ multiplex PCR. This sample has tens of thousands of clones; about 89% occur once, and the top ten carry about 20%. There was relapse after autologous stem cell transplantation in every patient, and there was variation in brentuximab vedotin exposure. Sequenced here: peripheral blood mononuclear cells (PBMCs), sampled at baseline. The receptors were sampled from a human donor with classical Hodgkin lymphoma.

The rearrangement links TRBV29-1 to TRBJ2-7; 8 bases align to TRBD2. CDR3 length equals 13 residues. V trimming: 3 bases; J trimming: 4 bases; junction bases outside the gene matches: 5. Germline V CDR1 and CDR2: SQVTM, ANQGSEA. This CDR3 reads CSVESGRRYEQYF. DNA for the CDR3: TGCAGCGTTGAGAGCGGGAGAAGATACGAGCAGTACTTC.

This rearrangement joins TRBV2 to TRBJ1-2, with no clear D. V was clipped by 4 bases and J by 0 bases, with 15 bases between them. Per the germline V gene, CDR1 is SNHLY and CDR2 is FYNNEI. The CDR3 length is 16 residues. CDR3 coding DNA: TGTGCCAGCAGTGTTGGCAGTTCCCTGTCTAACTATGGCTACACCTTC. It codes for CASSVGSSLSNYGYTF. The full variable domain, in which reference TRBV2 and TRBJ1-2 provide the parts outside the CDR3, is EPEVTQTPSHQVTQMGQEVILRCVPISNHLYFYWYRQILGQKVEFLVSFYNNEISEKSEIFDDQFSVERPDGSNFTLKIRSTKLEDSAMYFCASSVGSSLSNYGYTFGSGTRLTVV.

The genes are TRBV29-1 and TRBJ2-3; D is unclear. This CDR3 contains 10 residues. The germline CDR1 and CDR2 sequences are SQVTM and ANQGSEA. The V gene lost 3 bases and the J gene lost 7 bases, with 5 bases spanning the gap. The CDR3 DNA follows: TGCAGCGTTGAGGATTATACGCAGTATTTT. This gives the protein CSVEDYTQYF.

The chain carries TRBV5-4 and TRBJ2-6; D remains ambiguous. V shed 0 bases and J shed 4 bases, with 8 bases lying between them. The germline V gene has CDR1 SGHNT and CDR2 YYREEE (reference sequence). The CDR3 extends over 15 amino acids. This CDR3 is CASSLGAAGANVLTF. DNA for the CDR3: TGTGCCAGCAGCTTGGGGGCAGCGGGGGCCAACGTCCTGACTTTC.

This clone was recorded a few times. V gene TRBV27 combines with J gene TRBJ1-4, with D unclear. V lost 5 bases and J 0 bases, leaving 10 bases between the germline ends. The germline V gene has CDR1 MNHEY and CDR2 SMNVEV (reference sequence). This CDR3 has 15 amino acids. CDR3 residues: CASSLTPTTNEKLFF. CDR3 sequence (DNA): TGTGCCAGCAGTCTGACACCAACAACTAATGAAAAACTGTTTTTT.

This clone was detected once. The chain recombines TRBV28 with TRBJ1-2; D might be TRBD1 (5 bases). V lost 4 bases, J lost 0 bases, and 15 bases lay in between. CDR1 MDHEN and CDR2 SYDVKM come from the germline V gene. The CDR3 covers 16 residues. This CDR3 is CASSWGDRTANYGYTF. CDR3 sequence (DNA): TGTGCCAGCAGTTGGGGTGACAGAACAGCTAACTATGGCTACACCTTC.

The chain is built from TRBV6-5 and TRBJ2-2; D not resolved. The germline gives CDR1 MNHEY, CDR2 SVGAGI. V shed 2 bases and J shed 9 bases, with 13 bases lying between them. The CDR3 totals 14 residues. The CDR3 bases are TGTGCCAGCAGTTACGCGACCAACCCCCGGGAGCTGTTTTTT. It is translated as CASSYATNPRELFF.

The CDR3 DNA follows: TGTGCCAGTACTTCCCAGATCTCTGGAAACACCATATATTTT. Translated, it gives CASTSQISGNTIYF. The chain combines TRBV19 with TRBJ1-3; D is uncertain. V lost 7 bases and J 0 bases, leaving 10 bases between the germline ends. Germline CDR1 LNHDA, CDR2 SQIVND (reference sequence). The length of the CDR3 is 14 residues. The full variable domain, in which reference TRBV19 and TRBJ1-3 provide the parts outside the CDR3, is DGGITQSPKYLFRKEGQNVTLSCEQNLNHDAMYWYRQDPGQGLRLIYYSQIVNDFQKGDIAEGYSVSREKKESFPLTVTSAQKNPTAFYLCASTSQISGNTIYFGEGSWLTVV.

This clone was found once. The chain employs TRBV18 and TRBJ1-1; D possibly corresponds to TRBD1 (6 bases). With 5 bases removed from V and 0 bases from J, the gap between germline ends came to 10 bases. The CDR3 is 14 amino acids. Germline V gene data show CDR1 as KGHSH and CDR2 as LQKENI. The CDR3 bases are TGTGCCAGCTCAGAAGGACAGCTGAACACTGAAGCTTTCTTT. Protein: CASSEGQLNTEAFF. Based on the CDR3 plus reference TRBV18 and TRBJ1-1, the full variable domain is NAGVMQNPRHLVRRRGQEARLRCSPMKGHSHVYWYRQLPEEGLKFMVYLQKENIIDESGMPKERFSAEFPKEGPSILRIQQVVRGDSAAYFCASSEGQLNTEAFFGQGTRLTVV.